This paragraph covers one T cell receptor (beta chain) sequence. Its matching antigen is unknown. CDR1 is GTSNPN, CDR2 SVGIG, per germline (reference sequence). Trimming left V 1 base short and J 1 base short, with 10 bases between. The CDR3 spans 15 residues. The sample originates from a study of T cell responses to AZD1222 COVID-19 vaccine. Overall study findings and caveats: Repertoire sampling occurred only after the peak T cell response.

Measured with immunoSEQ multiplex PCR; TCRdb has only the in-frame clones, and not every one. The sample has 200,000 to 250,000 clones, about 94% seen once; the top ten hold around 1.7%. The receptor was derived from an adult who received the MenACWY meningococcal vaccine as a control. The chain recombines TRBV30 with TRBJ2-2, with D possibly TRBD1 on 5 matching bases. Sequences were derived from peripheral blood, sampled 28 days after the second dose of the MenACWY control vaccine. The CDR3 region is CAWSAMTVNTGELFF. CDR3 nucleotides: TGTGCCTGGAGTGCGATGACAGTGAACACCGGGGAGCTGTTTTTT.